The 10 T cell receptor beta chains listed next were all sequenced from one sample in a study of cytomegalovirus exposure and HLA in healthy donors. The PCR was carried out with 60 Vbeta primers and 13 Jbeta primers. Some clones are missing from TCRdb's copy, which holds only in-frame ones; the method was immunoSEQ multiplex PCR. The sample contains about 160,000 clones, roughly 80% of which appear only once. Sequencing used PBMCs. These receptors were obtained from a woman aged 30 to 39 in good health and CMV-seropositive.

The chain employs TRBV28 and TRBJ1-5; perhaps TRBD1 as D (6 bases). Trimming removed 8 bases from V and 3 bases from J, with 11 bases in between. The germline V gene encodes CDR1 MDHEN and CDR2 SYDVKM. This CDR3 comprises 13 residues. The CDR3 nucleotides read TGTGCCAGCTTTAGACAGGACAATCAGCCCCAGCATTTT. Translation: CASFRQDNQPQHF.

V is TRBV9 and J is TRBJ1-4; D perhaps matches TRBD1 (6 bases). The CDR3 has 15 amino acids. Trimming stripped 0 bases from V and 7 bases from J, with 13 bases between. Germline-derived CDR1 and CDR2 are SGDLS and YYNGEE. The DNA for the CDR3 is TGTGCCAGCAGCGTAGGAGGGGGTTTAGGTGAAAAACTGTTTTTT. It encodes CASSVGGGLGEKLFF.

The chain carries TRBV7-9 and TRBJ1-2; D not certain. The CDR3 extends over 15 amino acids. Trimming took 5 bases from V and 4 from J, leaving 17 bases between them. The germline gives CDR1 SEHNR, CDR2 FQNEAQ (reference sequence). DNA for the CDR3: TGTGCCAGCAGCCCCGCCCCTCGCGGAGGCTATGGCTACACCTTC. Amino acid sequence: CASSPAPRGGYGYTF.

The V and J genes are TRBV7-9 and TRBJ1-4, with no clear D. Germline values: CDR1 SEHNR, CDR2 FQNEAQ (reference sequence). Trimming stripped 5 bases from V and 5 bases from J, with 12 bases between. The CDR3 has 14 residues. The CDR3 is CASSLPILNEKLFF. The CDR3 coding sequence is TGTGCCAGCAGCCTACCCATCTTGAATGAAAAACTGTTTTTT.

The chain is built from TRBV4-1 and TRBJ1-2; possible D gene TRBD1, 5 bases. The CDR3 runs to 13 residues. Germline V gene data show CDR1 as MGHRA and CDR2 as YSYEKL. V was trimmed by 4 bases and J by 5 bases, leaving 11 bases between them. In DNA, the CDR3 is TGCGCCAGCAGCCCTACAGGTCAATATGGCTACACCTTC. Translation: CASSPTGQYGYTF.

V usage is TRBV15 and J usage is TRBJ2-1; 10 nucleotides agree with TRBD1. Germline V gene sequence: CDR1 LNHNV, CDR2 YYDKDF (reference sequence). V gave up 5 bases and J gave up 4 bases; unmatched junction bases: 11. The CDR3 loop spans 17 amino acids. The CDR3 here is CATSAKRDRGIYNEQFF. The DNA for the CDR3 is TGTGCCACCAGCGCCAAAAGGGACAGGGGCATTTACAATGAGCAGTTCTTC.

This clone is a singleton in its sample. This chain connects TRBV5-4 to TRBJ2-7, with 9 bases identical to TRBD1. The J segment lost 6 bases and the V segment lost 0 bases, leaving 4 bases of the junction unmatched. The CDR3 spans 14 residues. The V gene's germline CDR1 is SGHNT and CDR2 YYREEE (reference sequence). As DNA, the CDR3 is TGTGCCAGCAGCTTGGAGGGACAGGGTACCGAGCAGTACTTC. Its translation is CASSLEGQGTEQYF.

The chain employs TRBV6-5 and TRBJ1-1; D perhaps matches TRBD1 (6 bases). Germline V gives CDR1 MNHEY, CDR2 SVGAGI. Trimming took off 5 bases at V and 2 bases at J, with 12 bases between the two ends. The CDR3 extends over 14 amino acids. The CDR3 coding sequence is TGTGCCAGCAGTGGCTGGACAGTCAACACTGAAGCTTTCTTT. This gives the protein CASSGWTVNTEAFF.

V usage is TRBV19 and J usage is TRBJ1-5; 9 bases align to TRBD1. Per germline, CDR1 LNHDA and CDR2 SQIVND (reference sequence). The CDR3 runs 14 residues. V lost 7 bases to trimming and J lost 4 bases; unmatched junction nucleotides: 5. The CDR3 spells CASNGGQGNQPQHF. The CDR3 region has the DNA TGTGCCAGTAATGGGGGACAGGGTAATCAGCCCCAGCATTTT.

V gene TRBV5-1 combines with J gene TRBJ1-1; 7 bases fit TRBD1. With V trimmed by 0 bases and J by 5 bases, 7 bases remained unmatched. CDR3 length: 15 residues. Per the germline V gene, CDR1 is SGHRS and CDR2 is YFSETQ. CDR3 protein: CASSLAPEGQTEAFF. CDR3 in DNA: TGCGCCAGCAGCTTGGCCCCCGAGGGACAGACTGAAGCTTTCTTT.